The T cell receptor beta chain under discussion was sequenced for a study of T cell changes during pregnancy in multiple sclerosis. Data came from immunoSEQ multiplex PCR; TCRdb stores just in-frame clones and leaves some out. The repertoire consists of approximately 97,000 clones, with 91% occurring once and the leading ten covering over 1.5%. The germline V and J ends were trimmed by 5 bases and 5 bases, with 3 bases remaining between them. The V gene's germline CDR1 is MNHNY and CDR2 SVGAGI (reference sequence). The CDR3 has 10 amino acids. The chain links TRBV6-6 to TRBJ1-1; D is unresolved. This clonotype originated in a female donor in good health, enrolled as a control in a pregnancy study. The sequences come from peripheral blood, collected after pregnancy. CDR3 sequence reads: CASSQTEAFF. The CDR3 region has the DNA TGTGCCAGCAGTCAAACTGAAGCTTTCTTT.